The clone carrying this T cell receptor (beta chain) came up a few times. Its antigen is currently unknown. V was pared by 5 bases and J by 7 bases, with 7 bases of the junction left unmatched. The CDR3 is 13 amino acids. CDR1 and CDR2 from the germline V gene are SEHNR and FQNEAQ (reference sequence). This entry is derived from a study of T-cell memory formation after mild COVID-19. Study information: Clusters of TCRs were largely donor specific.

Using constant-segment primers, 5'RACE produced TCR alpha and TCR beta cDNA libraries carrying sample barcodes and UMIs. TCRdb passed the 5' RACE reads through MiXCR, listing each CDR3 protein once. Of about 130,000 distinct CDR3 sequences in the sample, over 15% are singletons; the top ten hold roughly 5%. Study outcomes and limitations: Clones contracting day 15 to 85 were balanced CD4/CD8; later expanders leaned CD4+.

The sequence was collected from a man between 18 and 35 years old who had mild COVID-19 (a few samples of this study predate the infection). Cell type and time point are not known. The material sequenced was PBMCs or a T cell subset sorted from them (not recorded which). The gene calls are TRBV7-9 and TRBJ1-2; 7 positions agree with TRBD1. As DNA, the CDR3 is TGTGCCAGCAGCCGAGACAGGGCGGCTGGCTACACCTTC. Amino acid sequence: CASSRDRAAGYTF.